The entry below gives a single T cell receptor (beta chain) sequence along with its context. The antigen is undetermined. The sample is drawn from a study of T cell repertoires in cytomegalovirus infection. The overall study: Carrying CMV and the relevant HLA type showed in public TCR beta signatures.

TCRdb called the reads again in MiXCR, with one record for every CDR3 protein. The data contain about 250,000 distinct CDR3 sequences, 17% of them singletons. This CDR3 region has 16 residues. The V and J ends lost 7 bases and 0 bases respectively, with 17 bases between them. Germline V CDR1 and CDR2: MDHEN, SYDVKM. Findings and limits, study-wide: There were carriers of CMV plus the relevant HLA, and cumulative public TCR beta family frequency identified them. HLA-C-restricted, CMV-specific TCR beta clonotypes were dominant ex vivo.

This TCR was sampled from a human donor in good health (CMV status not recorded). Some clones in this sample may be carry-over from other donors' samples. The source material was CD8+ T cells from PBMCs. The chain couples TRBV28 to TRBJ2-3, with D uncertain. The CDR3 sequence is CASTTAWQPSTDTQYF. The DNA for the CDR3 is TGTGCCAGCACCACAGCGTGGCAGCCAAGCACAGATACGCAGTATTTT.